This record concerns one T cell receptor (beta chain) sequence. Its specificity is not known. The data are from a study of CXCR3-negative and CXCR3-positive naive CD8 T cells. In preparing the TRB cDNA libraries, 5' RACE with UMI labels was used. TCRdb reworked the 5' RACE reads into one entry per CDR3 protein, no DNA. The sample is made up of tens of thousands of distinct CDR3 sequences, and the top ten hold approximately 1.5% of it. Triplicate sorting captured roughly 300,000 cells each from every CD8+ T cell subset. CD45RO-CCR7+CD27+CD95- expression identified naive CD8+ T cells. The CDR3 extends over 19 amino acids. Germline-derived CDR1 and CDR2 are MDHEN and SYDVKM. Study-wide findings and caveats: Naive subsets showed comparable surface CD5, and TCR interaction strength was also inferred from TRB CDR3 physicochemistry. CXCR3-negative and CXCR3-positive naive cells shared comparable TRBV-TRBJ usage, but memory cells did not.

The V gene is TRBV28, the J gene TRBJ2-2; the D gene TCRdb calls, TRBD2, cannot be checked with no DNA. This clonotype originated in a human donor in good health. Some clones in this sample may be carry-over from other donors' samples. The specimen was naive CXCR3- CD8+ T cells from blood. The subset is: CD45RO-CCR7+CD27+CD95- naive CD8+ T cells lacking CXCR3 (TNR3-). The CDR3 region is CASTFSTSGRALNTGELFF. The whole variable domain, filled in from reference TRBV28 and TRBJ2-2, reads DVKVTQSSRYLVKRTGEKVFLECVQDMDHENMFWYRQDPGLGLRLIYFSYDVKMKEKGDIPEGYSVSREKKERFSLILESASTNQTSMYLCASTFSTSGRALNTGELFFGEGSRLTVL.